A selection of T cell receptor beta chains follows, all from one sample in a study of control samples from healthy donors and cancer patients. This table comes from immunoSEQ multiplex PCR, and its TCRdb copy is limited to in-frame clones, with some not included. The data contain about 73,000 clones, 85% to 90% of them seen just once; the ten biggest clones take up around a fifth. What was sequenced was PBMCs. The receptors here all came from a man between 60 and 70 years old with lung cancer. Both conserved end residues are part of each CDR3. D genes are given only for firm matches. For some rows the clone size is stated as once, few or many, or as a class when expanded; others skip it.

v_call	d_call	j_call	clone_size	cdr3_aa	cdr3_nt
TRBV6-5	-	TRBJ2-2	-	CASNRGPLPGELFF	TGTGCCAGCAACCGGGGACCTCTCCCCGGGGAGCTGTTTTTT
TRBV20-1	-	TRBJ1-1	-	CSASRLAPGTEAFF	TGCAGTGCTAGTCGTCTAGCCCCCGGGACTGAAGCTTTCTTT
TRBV11-2	-	TRBJ2-3	-	CASSSLRARGDTQYF	TGTGCCAGCAGCTCCCTTCGGGCCCGGGGAGATACGCAGTATTTT
TRBV21-1	-	TRBJ1-5	-	CASSTAAPVDDQPQHF	TGTGCCAGCAGCACCGCGGCCCCGGTCGATGATCAGCCCCAGCATTTT
TRBV6-5	TRBD1	TRBJ1-2	-	CASSYDRGRGGYTF	TGTGCCAGCAGTTACGACAGGGGGCGAGGTGGCTACACCTTC
TRBV5-1	TRBD2	TRBJ2-3	-	CASSQTSGTDTQYF	TGCGCCAGCAGCCAGACTAGCGGCACAGATACGCAGTATTTT
TRBV9	-	TRBJ1-1	-	CASSVAGAGGTEAFF	TGTGCCAGCAGCGTAGCAGGGGCTGGAGGCACTGAAGCTTTCTTT
TRBV6-5	-	TRBJ1-3	-	CASRYRSVSGNTIYF	TGTGCCAGCAGATACCGATCGGTTTCAGGAAACACCATATATTTT
TRBV11-1	-	TRBJ2-2	-	CASSSSGIRNTGELFF	TGTGCCAGCAGCTCGTCAGGGATACGAAACACCGGGGAGCTGTTTTTT
TRBV7-2	-	TRBJ2-3	-	CASSFDRTDTQYF	TGTGCCAGCAGCTTCGACCGGACGGATACGCAGTATTTT
TRBV19	TRBD1	TRBJ1-2	-	CASSAQGALDGYTF	TGTGCCAGTAGTGCACAGGGGGCATTAGATGGCTACACCTTC
TRBV7-8	-	TRBJ1-3	-	CASSLEIGRYSGNTIYF	TGTGCCAGCAGCTTAGAAATAGGGCGCTACTCTGGAAACACCATATATTTT
TRBV7-2	TRBD1	TRBJ2-5	-	CASSLVEGAGGKKTQYF	TGTGCCAGCAGCTTAGTAGAGGGGGCAGGGGGCAAGAAGACCCAGTACTTC
TRBV9	-	TRBJ2-2	-	CASSAMGEGELFF	TGTGCCAGCAGCGCCATGGGGGAAGGGGAGCTGTTTTTT
TRBV9	TRBD1	TRBJ1-2	-	CASSPRDSHYGYTF	TGTGCCAGCAGCCCCCGGGACAGCCACTATGGCTACACCTTC
TRBV10-2	TRBD2	TRBJ2-2	-	CASSASGGRTGELFF	TGCGCCAGCAGTGCTAGCGGGGGGCGAACCGGGGAGCTGTTTTTT
TRBV18	-	TRBJ1-1	-	CASSPSRGSNTEAFF	TGTGCCAGCTCACCCTCTCGAGGGTCGAACACTGAAGCTTTCTTT
TRBV3-1/TRBV3-2	TRBD2	TRBJ2-2	few	CASSQGAGSELFF	TGTGCCAGCAGCCAAGGAGCGGGAAGTGAGCTGTTTTTT
TRBV29-1	-	TRBJ2-1	-	CSVGVQQGKSYNEQFF	TGCAGCGTTGGGGTACAACAGGGTAAAAGCTACAATGAGCAGTTCTTC
TRBV27	TRBD1	TRBJ1-1	-	CASSTRDREYTEAFF	TGTGCCAGCAGTACCCGGGACAGGGAATACACTGAAGCTTTCTTT
TRBV3-1/TRBV3-2	TRBD1	TRBJ1-4	-	CASSQDRGHPNEKLFF	TGTGCCAGCAGCCAAGACAGGGGGCATCCTAATGAAAAACTGTTTTTT
TRBV10-1	-	TRBJ2-1	-	CASSELIRNEQFF	TGCGCCAGCAGTGAACTGATTAGGAATGAGCAGTTCTTC
TRBV9	TRBD2	TRBJ2-2	-	CASSVPSGGGELFF	TGTGCCAGCAGCGTGCCTAGCGGGGGCGGGGAGCTGTTTTTT
TRBV5-4	TRBD2	TRBJ2-5	-	CASSPRGGPLETQYF	TGTGCCAGCAGCCCGCGGGGGGGCCCTTTAGAGACCCAGTACTTC
TRBV7-9	TRBD2	TRBJ2-3	-	CASSPFRLADTDTQYF	TGTGCCAGCAGCCCCTTCAGACTAGCGGACACAGATACGCAGTATTTT
TRBV10-3	-	TRBJ2-7	-	CAIRDGSYEQYF	TGTGCCATTCGGGACGGTTCCTACGAGCAGTACTTC
TRBV30	-	TRBJ1-2	-	CAWTPGAGFYGYTF	TGTGCCTGGACCCCCGGGGCGGGGTTCTATGGCTACACCTTC
TRBV15	-	TRBJ1-5	-	CATSRDRGTHQPQHF	TGTGCCACCAGCAGAGATCGGGGAACTCATCAGCCCCAGCATTTT
TRBV30	-	TRBJ1-6	-	CAGSGSPYNSPLHF	TGTGCCGGGTCGGGGAGTCCATATAATTCACCCCTCCACTTT
TRBV27	-	TRBJ2-3	-	CASSFKGTLETDTQYF	TGTGCCAGCAGTTTTAAAGGGACCCTTGAGACAGATACGCAGTATTTT
TRBV15	-	TRBJ1-1	-	CATSRVGALSITEAFF	TGTGCCACCAGCAGAGTCGGGGCCCTTTCGATCACTGAAGCTTTCTTT
TRBV30	-	TRBJ1-6	-	CAWSVDRTNSPLHF	TGTGCCTGGAGTGTAGACAGGACCAACTCACCCCTCCACTTT
TRBV7-2	-	TRBJ2-3	few	CASSPAGGPGDTQYF	TGTGCCAGCAGCCCCGCCGGGGGGCCGGGAGATACGCAGTATTTT
TRBV20-1	-	TRBJ2-1	-	CSASSPPEQFF	TGCAGTGCTAGTTCACCTCCGGAGCAGTTCTTC